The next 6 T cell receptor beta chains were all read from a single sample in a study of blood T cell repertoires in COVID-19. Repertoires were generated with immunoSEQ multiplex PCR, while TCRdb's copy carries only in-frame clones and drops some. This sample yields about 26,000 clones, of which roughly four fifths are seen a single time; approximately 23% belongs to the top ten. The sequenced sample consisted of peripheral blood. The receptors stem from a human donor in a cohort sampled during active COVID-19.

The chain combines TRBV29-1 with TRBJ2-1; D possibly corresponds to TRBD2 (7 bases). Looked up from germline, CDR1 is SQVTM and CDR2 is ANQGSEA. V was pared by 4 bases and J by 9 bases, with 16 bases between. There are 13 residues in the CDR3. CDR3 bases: TGCAGCGTTGCGGCGGGGGCGCGGGGTGAGCAGTTCTTC. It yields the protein CSVAAGARGEQFF.

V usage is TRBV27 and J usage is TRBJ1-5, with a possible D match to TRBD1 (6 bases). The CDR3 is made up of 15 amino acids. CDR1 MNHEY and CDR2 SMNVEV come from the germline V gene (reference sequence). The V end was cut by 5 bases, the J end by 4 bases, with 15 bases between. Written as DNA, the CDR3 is TGTGCCAGCAGTGGGGTCGGGACACCGAATCAGCCCCAGCATTTT. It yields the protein CASSGVGTPNQPQHF.

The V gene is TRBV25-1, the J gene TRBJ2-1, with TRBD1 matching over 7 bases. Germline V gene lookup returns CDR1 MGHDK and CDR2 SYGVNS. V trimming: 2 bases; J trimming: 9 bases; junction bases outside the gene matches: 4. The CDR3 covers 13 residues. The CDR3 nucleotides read TGTGCCAGCAGTGAACAACGACAGGGTGAGCAGTTCTTC. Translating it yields CASSEQRQGEQFF.

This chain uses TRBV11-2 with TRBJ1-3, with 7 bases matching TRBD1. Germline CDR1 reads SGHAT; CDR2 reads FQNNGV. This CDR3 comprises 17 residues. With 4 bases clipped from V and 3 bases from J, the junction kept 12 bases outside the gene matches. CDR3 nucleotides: TGTGCCAGCAGCTGGGGACAGCACTTAGAATATGGAAACACCATATATTTT. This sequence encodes CASSWGQHLEYGNTIYF.

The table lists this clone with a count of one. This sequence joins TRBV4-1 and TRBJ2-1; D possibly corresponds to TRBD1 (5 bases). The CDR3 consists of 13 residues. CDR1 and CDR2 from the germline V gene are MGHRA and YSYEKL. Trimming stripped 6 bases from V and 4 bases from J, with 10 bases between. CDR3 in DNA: TGCGCCAGCAGAGGGGAAAGTTACAATGAGCAGTTCTTC. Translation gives CASRGESYNEQFF.

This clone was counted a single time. In DNA, the CDR3 is TGTGCCAGAAGCCCCGGGCGGTCAGGGTCCTCCTACGAGCAGTACTTC. Protein product: CARSPGRSGSSYEQYF. V gene TRBV5-3 combines with J gene TRBJ2-7; tentatively, D is TRBD1 (5 bases). TRBV5-3 is placed among ORFs of uncertain function. The V end was cut by 4 bases, the J end by 0 bases, with 17 bases between. This CDR3 comprises 16 residues.